These 7 T cell receptor beta chains came from one sample sequenced in a study of cytomegalovirus exposure and HLA in healthy donors. With 60 Vbeta and 13 Jbeta primers, the PCR was carried out. Measured with immunoSEQ multiplex PCR; TCRdb has only the in-frame clones, and not every one. This table has over 90,000 clones, roughly 70% appearing once. The sequenced sample was PBMCs. All receptors derive from a woman aged 45-59 years in good health and CMV-seronegative.

CDR3 sequence (DNA): TGTGCCAGCAGCTTAGGAGGGAGCGGGAGTTTTAATGAGCAGTTCTTC. This gives the protein CASSLGGSGSFNEQFF. The chain uses TRBV7-3 and TRBJ2-1, with 8 bases aligning to TRBD2. Trimming at V came to 2 bases and at J to 7 bases, leaving 10 bases not matched to a gene. The CDR3 totals 16 residues. CDR1 and CDR2 from the germline V gene are SGHTA and FQGTGA.

The CDR3 spells CASSPFSSGGNQETQYF. The CDR3 DNA follows: TGTGCCAGCTCACCTTTTTCTAGCGGGGGGAACCAAGAGACCCAGTACTTC. The chain combines TRBV18 with TRBJ2-5; 11 bases agree with TRBD2. Germline CDR1 reads KGHSH; CDR2 reads LQKENI. After removal of 3 bases from V and 0 bases from J, the junction contained 6 bases not matched to a gene. CDR3 length equals 17 residues.

The chain is built from TRBV9 and TRBJ2-7; D is unresolved. The CDR3 extends over 13 amino acids. V was cut by 0 bases and J by 7 bases, with 11 bases left in between. Per germline, CDR1 SGDLS and CDR2 YYNGEE. The CDR3 is CASSVDGSREQYF. CDR3 DNA sequence: TGTGCCAGCAGCGTAGATGGTAGTCGGGAGCAGTACTTC.

In its sample, this clone was seen once. The V and J genes are TRBV11-3 and TRBJ1-4, with D tentatively TRBD1 (5 bases). This CDR3 is built from 16 residues. V was cut by 6 bases and J by 8 bases, with 22 bases left in between. CDR1 and CDR2 (germline): SGHNT, YENEEA. The CDR3 DNA reads as TGTGCCAGCAGTTCCAGGGATCACGGGCTGGGGGAAAAACTGTTTTTT. Translation gives CASSSRDHGLGEKLFF.

The V call is TRBV7-9, the J call TRBJ1-2, with 7 bases that match TRBD1. V dropped 1 base and J dropped 5; count of bases not matched to a gene: 7. CDR1 is SEHNR and CDR2 is FQNEAQ in the germline V gene (reference sequence). This CDR3 is built from 15 residues. The CDR3 DNA sequence: TGTGCCAGCAGCTTAGGCCTACAGGGGACTTATGGCTACACCTTC. As protein: CASSLGLQGTYGYTF.

The V call is TRBV7-9, the J call TRBJ2-7, with D possibly TRBD1 on 6 matching bases. Germline CDR1 SEHNR, CDR2 FQNEAQ (reference sequence). This CDR3 is built from 14 residues. The V end was cut by 2 bases, the J end by 2 bases, with 10 bases between. The CDR3 DNA reads as TGTGCCAGCAGCTTACCCGGGACACCCTACGAGCAGTACTTC. Amino acids: CASSLPGTPYEQYF.

CDR3 nucleotide sequence: TGTGCCAGCAGTACGGACAGGGCCGGAGGTTATGGCTACACCTTC. This gives the protein CASSTDRAGGYGYTF. The gene calls are TRBV27 and TRBJ1-2, with 8 bases lining up with TRBD1. V gave up 5 bases and J gave up 5 bases; unmatched junction bases: 10. CDR1 and CDR2 (germline): MNHEY, SMNVEV (reference sequence). The CDR3 runs 15 residues.